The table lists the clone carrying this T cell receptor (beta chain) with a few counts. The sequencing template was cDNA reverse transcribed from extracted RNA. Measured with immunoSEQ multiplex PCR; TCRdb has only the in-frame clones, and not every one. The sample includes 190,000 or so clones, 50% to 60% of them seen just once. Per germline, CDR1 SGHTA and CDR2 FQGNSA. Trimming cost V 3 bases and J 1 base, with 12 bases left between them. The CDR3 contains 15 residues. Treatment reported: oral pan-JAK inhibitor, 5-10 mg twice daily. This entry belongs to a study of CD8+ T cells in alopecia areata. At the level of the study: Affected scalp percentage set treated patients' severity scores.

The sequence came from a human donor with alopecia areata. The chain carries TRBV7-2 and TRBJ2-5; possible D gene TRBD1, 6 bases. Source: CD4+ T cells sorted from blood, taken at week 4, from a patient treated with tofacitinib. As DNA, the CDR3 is TGTGCCAGCAGCTTCGGGTACAGGGCCCAAGAGACCCAGTACTTC. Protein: CASSFGYRAQETQYF.